This T cell receptor beta chain derives from a study of T-cell reconstitution after alpha-beta-depleted transplantation in children. Unique molecular identifiers were incorporated during preparation of the TCRbeta library. A single record per CDR3 protein comes from TCRdb applying MiXCR to the PCR reads. Here the sample spans about 900,000 distinct CDR3 sequences, under 30% being singletons. Whole-study findings and limits: Alpha-beta T cells present about two months after transplant were reported to originate from several hundred expanded graft clones.

Of note for this clonotype: Antigen specificity is unknown.

Germline V gene data show CDR1 as SGHAT and CDR2 as FQNNGV. CDR3 length: 15 residues. With 6 bases removed from V and 0 bases from J, the gap between germline ends came to 12 bases. This material consisted of PBMCs, mostly from graft donor cells, taken 360 days after TCRalphabeta/CD19-depleted stem cell transplant. This receptor was taken from a boy in the first two years of life who had a stem cell transplant for SCID, so the T cells may come from the graft donor. The chain combines TRBV11-2 with TRBJ2-4; possibly TRBD1 for D (6 bases). CDR3 DNA sequence: TGTGCCAGCAGAGCGGACAGTCTAGCCAAAAACATTCAGTACTTC. Translation: CASRADSLAKNIQYF.